This passage covers 20 T cell receptor beta chains from one sample sequenced in a study of blood T cells in healthy people across ages. A second about 7 to 11 cycle PCR used barcoded and J-beta primers. TCRdb re-analysed the 5' RACE reads in MiXCR, keeping a single row per CDR3 protein. Counted here are 980,000 or so distinct CDR3 sequences, under 50% occurring once; the ten biggest clones make up around 15%. Sequenced material: blood. Every receptor here comes from a man aged 25-40 years in good health.

CDR3 coding DNA: TGCGCCAGCAGCTTCGTAGGACTAGCGGGGCCCACAGATACGCAGTATTTT. Translating gives CASSFVGLAGPTDTQYF. The chain couples TRBV5-1 to TRBJ2-3; 12 bases map to TRBD2. The germline CDR1 and CDR2 sequences are SGHRS and YFSETQ. J was trimmed by 2 bases and V by 2 bases; bases with no gene match: 6. The CDR3 extends over 17 amino acids.

This rearrangement joins TRBV7-2 to TRBJ2-1; D gene unclear. Germline-derived CDR1 and CDR2 are SGHTA and FQGNSA. The CDR3 length is 12 residues. V dropped 6 bases and J dropped 6 bases, with 9 bases sitting between them. The CDR3 protein is CASSYMGNEQFF. The CDR3 nucleotides are TGTGCCAGCAGTTATATGGGCAATGAGCAGTTCTTC.

This chain connects TRBV20-1 to TRBJ1-1; 8 bases are a match to TRBD1. The junction had 2 bases not matched to a gene; V was cut back by 3 bases and J by 8 bases. Looked up from germline, CDR1 is DFQATT and CDR2 is SNEGSKA (reference sequence). The length of the CDR3 is 11 residues. This CDR3 is CSARGQAEAFF. The CDR3 DNA sequence: TGCAGTGCTAGGGGACAGGCCGAAGCTTTCTTT.

This clonotype was detected only once. The junction does not match germline at one end; this may be a read error. The chain joins TRBV7-9 to TRBJ1-1, with TRBD1 as a possible D gene (5 bases). This CDR3 has 13 residues. Germline V gives CDR1 SEHNR, CDR2 FQNEAQ (reference sequence). CDR3 coding DNA: TGTGCCAGCAGCTTTACCGCGGACACTGCAGCTTTCTTT. Protein product: CASSFTADTAAFF.

This chain connects TRBV3-1 to TRBJ2-3, with TRBD1 matching 7 bases. CDR3 length: 16 residues. Losses at the gene ends were 4 bases for V and 5 bases for J; bases not matched to a gene: 12. Germline V lookup: CDR1 LGHDT, CDR2 YNNKEL (reference sequence). This CDR3 is CASSLQGGAQRDTQYF. In nucleotides, the CDR3 is TGTGCCAGCAGCCTCCAAGGGGGCGCCCAAAGAGATACGCAGTATTTT.

The CDR3 reads CASSHQKTSSHNEQFF. CDR3 in DNA: TGTGCCAGCAGTCATCAAAAGACTAGCAGCCACAATGAGCAGTTCTTC. The chain is built from TRBV14 and TRBJ2-1; the match to TRBD2 covers 7 bases. Germline CDR1 is SGHDN and CDR2 is FVKESK. The CDR3 contains 16 residues. V lost 6 bases and J lost 5; bases outside the gene matches: 13.

This rearrangement joins TRBV12-3 or TRBV12-4 to TRBJ1-4; the match to TRBD1 covers 8 bases. The CDR3 consists of 15 residues. J lost 8 bases, V lost 6 bases, and 11 bases had no gene match. CDR3: CASRTKTGVREKLFF. CDR3 in DNA: TGTGCCAGCAGGACTAAGACAGGGGTTCGCGAAAAACTGTTTTTT.

The chain has TRBV7-2 and TRBJ2-7; D could derive from TRBD1 or TRBD2 (5 bases each). The last part of the DNA fits TRBJ2-4 better; the J call may be wrong. The CDR3 runs to 15 residues. Germline V gene sequence: CDR1 SGHTA, CDR2 FQGNSA. The CDR3 DNA is TGTGCCAGCAGCTTAGTTTCCGGGACGGCCGGCATTCAGTACTTC. Its protein product is CASSLVSGTAGIQYF.

The genes are TRBV6-2 or TRBV6-3 and TRBJ2-7; D call uncertain. CDR1 MNHEY and CDR2 SVGEGT come from the germline V gene. This CDR3 spans 13 amino acids. The V and J ends lost 6 bases and 4 bases respectively, with 13 bases between them. CDR3 in amino acids: CASRETQSYEQYF. The CDR3 nucleotides read TGTGCCAGCAGGGAAACACAGTCTTACGAGCAGTACTTC.

This clonotype has more than one count but fewer than ten. This chain links TRBV5-1 with TRBJ1-4; 9 bases line up with TRBD1. J was trimmed by 5 bases and V by 7 bases; bases with no gene match: 3. CDR1 SGHRS and CDR2 YFSETQ come from the germline V gene. The CDR3 contains 13 residues. This CDR3 is CASGGTGNEKLFF. As DNA, the CDR3 is TGCGCCAGCGGCGGGACAGGGAATGAAAAACTGTTTTTT. Together with reference TRBV5-1 and TRBJ1-4, the CDR3 gives the full variable domain: KAGVTQTPRYLIKTRGQQVTLSCSPISGHRSVSWYQQTPGQGLQFLFEYFSETQRNKGNFPGRFSGRQFSNSRSEMNVSTLELGDSALYLCASGGTGNEKLFFGSGTQLSVL.

This clonotype came up a few times. This chain joins TRBV7-9 and TRBJ2-1, with D possibly matching TRBD2 (6 bases). CDR1 and CDR2 from the germline V gene are SEHNR and FQNEAQ (reference sequence). This CDR3 comprises 15 residues. Trimming stripped 1 base from V and 6 bases from J, with 13 bases between. CDR3 sequence: CASSLGVGLINEQFF. The DNA for the CDR3 is TGTGCCAGCAGCTTAGGAGTAGGACTAATCAATGAGCAGTTCTTC.

In this sample, this clonotype turned up a few times. The chain carries TRBV20-1 and TRBJ2-3, with D possibly matching TRBD2 (6 bases). With 8 bases removed from V and 3 bases from J, the gap between germline ends came to 15 bases. CDR3 length equals 13 residues. Germline V CDR1 and CDR2: DFQATT, SNEGSKA (reference sequence). The CDR3 DNA reads TGCAGTTTGGAAAGGGGAGGTACAGATACGCAGTATTTT. Encoded protein: CSLERGGTDTQYF.

The chain uses TRBV27 and TRBJ1-2; D not resolved. This CDR3 contains 17 residues. CDR1 and CDR2 (germline): MNHEY, SMNVEV (reference sequence). Trimming stripped 5 bases from V and 4 bases from J, with 23 bases between. The CDR3 reads CASSVSPGIPPSYGYTF. CDR3 nucleotide sequence: TGTGCCAGCAGTGTTAGCCCCGGGATACCCCCTTCCTATGGCTACACCTTC.

The V and J genes are TRBV5-1 and TRBJ1-1, with 9 nucleotides matching TRBD1. The CDR3 spans 13 residues. The V and J ends lost 8 bases and 5 bases, in that order; junction bases with no gene match: 7. The germline gives CDR1 SGHRS, CDR2 YFSETQ. The CDR3 reads CARRGQGETEAFF. In DNA form, the CDR3 reads TGCGCCAGGAGGGGACAGGGTGAGACTGAAGCTTTCTTT.

This clonotype was counted a few times. The chain links TRBV12-3 or TRBV12-4 to TRBJ1-2; maybe TRBD1 (5 bases). The V and J ends lost 6 bases and 8 bases respectively, with 13 bases between them. The CDR3 sequence is 12 residues long. The CDR3 spells CASRGDSVGYTF. The CDR3 DNA sequence: TGTGCCAGCAGGGGGGACTCGGTAGGCTACACCTTC.

The chain recombines TRBV29-1 with TRBJ2-4; 7 bases line up with TRBD2. TRBJ2-7 matches the DNA end more closely, so the J call is doubtful. Germline CDR1 is SQVTM and CDR2 is ANQGSEA. This CDR3 has 13 amino acids. The CDR3 is CSVVLSGTYEQYF. The CDR3 DNA reads as TGCAGCGTTGTGCTGAGCGGGACCTACGAGCAGTACTTC.

This clonotype was detected only once. A read error may be the cause here, since a much bigger clone is one base away. The V gene is TRBV29-1, the J gene TRBJ2-3, with D possibly being TRBD1 (5 bases). The CDR3 has 11 amino acids. V lost 5 bases to trimming and J lost 4 bases, with 7 bases between them. Germline V gives CDR1 SQVTM, CDR2 ANQGSEA. The CDR3 loop is CSVQGADTQYF. The CDR3 DNA follows: TGCAGCGTTCAGGGCGCAGATACGCAGTATTTT.

This clonotype was detected ten times or more. J is TRBJ1-6 and V is TRBV28; D is unclear. Germline V CDR1 and CDR2: MDHEN, SYDVKM. Deletions cut 5 bases from V and 0 bases from J, with 11 bases between. There are 16 residues in the CDR3. CDR3 amino acids: CASSPSLGSYNSPLHF. DNA for the CDR3: TGTGCCAGCAGTCCTTCTCTGGGCTCCTATAATTCACCCCTCCACTTT. The whole variable domain, filled in from reference TRBV28 and TRBJ1-6, reads DVKVTQSSRYLVKRTGEKVFLECVQDMDHENMFWYRQDPGLGLRLIYFSYDVKMKEKGDIPEGYSVSREKKERFSLILESASTNQTSMYLCASSPSLGSYNSPLHFGNGTRLTVT.

J is TRBJ1-2 and V is TRBV27; 7 bases fit TRBD1. Trimming took 7 bases from V and 3 from J; bases not matched to a gene: 5. The CDR3 runs to 13 residues. Germline V gives CDR1 MNHEY, CDR2 SMNVEV (reference sequence). CDR3 in DNA: TGTGCCAGCAAAGGACAGGAAGACTATGGCTACACCTTC. Translated: CASKGQEDYGYTF.

The gene calls are TRBV4-2 and TRBJ2-2; D is uncertain. Trimming shortened V by 0 bases and J by 6 bases, and 8 bases separated the two germline ends. This CDR3 contains 14 residues. Germline-derived CDR1 and CDR2 are LGHNA and YNFKEQ. In DNA form, the CDR3 reads TGTGCCAGCAGCCAAGAAGGAGAGTCCGGGGAGCTGTTTTTT. This sequence encodes CASSQEGESGELFF.